This entry lists 29 T cell receptor beta chains sequenced from one sample in a study of radiotherapy plus CTLA-4 blockade in lung cancer. TCRdb's table, derived via immunoSEQ multiplex PCR, lists solely in-frame clones and lacks some. The table records some 60,000 clones, roughly 80% of them present only once. The starting material was peripheral blood, obtained from a patient treated with radiotherapy plus ipilimumab. The receptors were sampled from a human donor with non-small cell lung cancer who had a complete response to radiotherapy plus ipilimumab.

The V call is TRBV7-2, the J call TRBJ1-5; tentatively, D is TRBD1 (5 bases). Germline CDR1 is SGHTA and CDR2 is FQGNSA. This CDR3 region has 14 residues. The germline V and J ends were trimmed by 5 bases and 3 bases, with 11 bases remaining between them. CDR3 bases: TGTGCCAGCAGCCAAAGCAGGGTCAATCAGCCCCAGCATTTT. Its translation: CASSQSRVNQPQHF.

The chain combines TRBV7-2 with TRBJ2-3; D remains ambiguous. Germline V gene data show CDR1 as SGHTA and CDR2 as FQGNSA. This CDR3 has 14 residues. Trimming took 2 bases from V and 1 from J, leaving 7 bases between them. The DNA for the CDR3 is TGTGCCAGCAGCTTAATCGGTGGCACAGATACGCAGTATTTT. Translated: CASSLIGGTDTQYF.

The V gene is TRBV19, the J gene TRBJ2-2; the match to TRBD1 covers 8 bases. CDR1 is LNHDA, CDR2 SQIVND, per germline (reference sequence). This CDR3 has 18 amino acids. The V segment lost 3 bases and the J segment 0 bases; nucleotides outside the gene matches: 9. CDR3 region: CASSISGGRLSNTGELFF. In DNA form, the CDR3 reads TGTGCCAGTAGTATTTCAGGGGGCCGACTATCGAACACCGGGGAGCTGTTTTTT.

This chain joins TRBV10-1 and TRBJ2-2, with 11 bases aligning to TRBD2. The CDR3 has 15 amino acids. V was pared by 4 bases and J by 6 bases, with 4 bases of the junction left unmatched. The germline V gene has CDR1 WNHNN and CDR2 SYGVQD (reference sequence). CDR3 sequence: CASSGSGGAAGELFF. In DNA form, the CDR3 reads TGCGCCAGCAGTGGTAGCGGGGGGGCCGCCGGGGAGCTGTTTTTT.

The chain has TRBV5-1 and TRBJ1-2; TRBD1 matches 10 bases. This CDR3 region has 14 residues. Germline loops: CDR1 SGHRS, CDR2 YFSETQ. The trim removed 5 bases at V and 5 bases at J, leaving 6 bases unmatched. The CDR3 coding sequence is TGCGCCAGCAGTATGACAGGGGGCAGTTATGGCTACACCTTC. Translating gives CASSMTGGSYGYTF.

The chain joins TRBV19 to TRBJ2-7; the match to TRBD1 covers 8 bases. The germline V gene has CDR1 LNHDA and CDR2 SQIVND (reference sequence). The CDR3 covers 15 residues. V shed 6 bases, J shed 6 bases, and the junction held 13 bases outside the gene matches. The CDR3 DNA follows: TGTGCCAGTAGCTCGTTGAGACAGGGGATCTCCGAGCAGTACTTC. Translated, it gives CASSSLRQGISEQYF.

The J gene is TRBJ1-2, the V gene TRBV7-9; perhaps TRBD1 as D (5 bases). The V end was cut by 8 bases, the J end by 4 bases, with 14 bases between. Germline values: CDR1 SEHNR, CDR2 FQNEAQ (reference sequence). CDR3 size: 13 residues. The CDR3 sequence is CASDSGGVYGYTF. The CDR3 bases are TGTGCCAGCGACTCGGGGGGTGTCTATGGCTACACCTTC.

The rearrangement links TRBV19 to TRBJ2-1; D remains unclear. This CDR3 comprises 15 residues. Trimming cost V 1 base and J 9 bases, with 16 bases left between them. Germline values: CDR1 LNHDA, CDR2 SQIVND (reference sequence). The CDR3 region has the DNA TGTGCCAGTAGTATAGCTACACTAAATACAATTGAGCAGTTCTTC. This translates into CASSIATLNTIEQFF.

In nucleotides, the CDR3 is TGCGCCAGCAGTCAACCTAAATATAGGGGCACTGAAGCTTTCTTT. This sequence encodes CASSQPKYRGTEAFF. The rearrangement joins TRBV23-1 to TRBJ1-1; possibly TRBD1 for D (5 bases). TRBV23-1 counts as an open reading frame of uncertain function. The CDR3 totals 15 residues. V was trimmed by 2 bases and J by 4 bases, leaving 14 bases between them.

The CDR3 nucleotides are TGTGCCAGCAGTTACGAAAGCGGGAGGGCCCGGGGTGAGCAGTTCTTC. Translating gives CASSYESGRARGEQFF. This sequence joins TRBV6-6 and TRBJ2-1; 10 nucleotides match TRBD2. CDR3 length equals 16 residues. The V segment lost 2 bases and the J segment 9 bases; nucleotides outside the gene matches: 10. CDR1 and CDR2 from the germline V gene are MNHNY and SVGAGI (reference sequence).

This rearrangement joins TRBV5-1 to TRBJ2-6; D might be TRBD2 (5 bases). Germline-derived CDR1 and CDR2 are SGHRS and YFSETQ. The CDR3 totals 14 residues. The germline V and J ends were trimmed by 4 bases and 1 base, with 6 bases remaining between them. CDR3 bases: TGCGCCAGCAGCCCGGGGTCTGGGGCCAACGTCCTGACTTTC. Translating gives CASSPGSGANVLTF.

The V gene is TRBV30, the J gene TRBJ2-4; 11 nucleotides agree with TRBD1. This CDR3 spans 18 amino acids. V shed 3 bases and J 0 bases; nucleotides not matched to a gene: 10. The germline CDR1 and CDR2 sequences are GTSNPN and SVGIG (reference sequence). In DNA, the CDR3 is TGTGCCTGGAGCCACCGGGACAGGGGGTCGTTAGCCAAAAACATTCAGTACTTC. This translates into CAWSHRDRGSLAKNIQYF.

The chain uses TRBV7-2 and TRBJ2-5; TRBD1 matches at 7 bases. CDR3 length: 15 amino acids. Germline assignment: CDR1 SGHTA and CDR2 FQGNSA. J gave up 7 bases and V 3 bases, and 11 bases lay outside the gene matches. CDR3 residues: CASSFVPGQLGTQYF. DNA for the CDR3: TGTGCCAGCAGCTTCGTCCCGGGACAGCTGGGGACCCAGTACTTC.

By share, this clone ranks as medium-sized. The genes are TRBV5-6 and TRBJ1-4; 7 bases match TRBD1. The CDR3 spans 18 residues. Looked up from germline, CDR1 is SGHDT and CDR2 is YYEEEE. V dropped 0 bases and J dropped 0; count of bases not matched to a gene: 8. The CDR3 sequence is CASSLGAGTATTNEKLFF. The CDR3 nucleotides are TGTGCCAGCAGCTTGGGCGCAGGGACAGCTACAACTAATGAAAAACTGTTTTTT.

A few counts support this clone. The CDR3 bases are TGCGCCAGCAGCCTCCCCGTCGGGGTACATAGCAATCAGCCCCAGCATTTT. This encodes CASSLPVGVHSNQPQHF. The chain combines TRBV23-1 with TRBJ1-5; D is undetermined. TRBV23-1 is recorded as an ORF, its role being uncertain. With 6 bases removed from V and 0 bases from J, the gap between germline ends came to 18 bases. The CDR3 has 17 amino acids.

This clone showed up just once. The chain carries TRBV2 and TRBJ2-2; 9 nucleotides agree with TRBD1. This CDR3 comprises 14 residues. V lost 7 bases, J lost 5 bases, and 5 bases stayed unmatched. The germline V gene has CDR1 SNHLY and CDR2 FYNNEI. The CDR3 is CASMMDRGTGELFF. Written as DNA, the CDR3 is TGTGCCAGCATGATGGACAGGGGTACCGGGGAGCTGTTTTTT. Combining the CDR3 with reference TRBV2 and TRBJ2-2 gives the whole variable domain EPEVTQTPSHQVTQMGQEVILRCVPISNHLYFYWYRQILGQKVEFLVSFYNNEISEKSEIFDDQFSVERPDGSNFTLKIRSTKLEDSAMYFCASMMDRGTGELFFGEGSRLTVL.

The rearrangement links TRBV9 to TRBJ2-1; possibly TRBD2 for D (6 bases). CDR3 length equals 16 residues. Trimming cost V 0 bases and J 9 bases, with 19 bases left between them. Per germline, CDR1 SGDLS and CDR2 YYNGEE. The CDR3 sequence: CASSVGGMGGSREQFF. The CDR3 DNA reads as TGTGCCAGCAGCGTAGGAGGGATGGGGGGAAGTCGTGAGCAGTTCTTC.

This sequence joins TRBV15 and TRBJ1-5; D unclear. Germline lookup yields CDR1 LNHNV and CDR2 YYDKDF (reference sequence). CDR3 length: 15 amino acids. V shed 3 bases and J shed 0 bases, with 9 bases lying between them. In nucleotides, the CDR3 is TGTGCCACCAGCAGGGAAGCGTATAGCAATCAGCCCCAGCATTTT. Translation: CATSREAYSNQPQHF. Complete variable domain (other parts from reference TRBV15 and TRBJ1-5): DAMVIQNPRYQVTQFGKPVTLSCSQTLNHNVMYWYQQKSSQAPKLLFHYYDKDFNNEADTPDNFQSRRPNTSFCFLDIRSPGLGDTAMYLCATSREAYSNQPQHFGDGTRLSIL.

The chain combines TRBV7-2 with TRBJ1-6; TRBD1 aligns across 8 bases. V dropped 1 base and J dropped 19; count of bases not matched to a gene: 9. Germline V gene sequence: CDR1 SGHTA, CDR2 FQGNSA. The CDR3 covers 13 residues. The CDR3 is CASSLDGRGPSHF. The DNA of the CDR3 is TGTGCCAGCAGCTTAGATGGCAGGGGGCCTTCTCACTTT.

This chain joins TRBV7-2 and TRBJ2-2, with TRBD2 matching 7 bases. The germline V gene has CDR1 SGHTA and CDR2 FQGNSA. The V gene end was trimmed by 2 bases and the J gene end by 1 base; junction bases not matched to a gene: 1. The CDR3 is 15 residues long. CDR3 coding DNA: TGTGCCAGCAGCTTACAGCGGGGGAACACCGGGGAGCTGTTTTTT. Translated: CASSLQRGNTGELFF.

The chain joins TRBV2 to TRBJ1-4; TRBD1 aligns across 12 bases. This CDR3 is 17 amino acids long. J gave up 3 bases and V 4 bases, and 6 bases lay outside the gene matches. The germline V gene encodes CDR1 SNHLY and CDR2 FYNNEI. CDR3 region: CASSGDRGHRANEKLFF. The DNA of the CDR3 is TGTGCCAGCAGTGGGGACAGGGGGCACCGAGCTAATGAAAAACTGTTTTTT.

The V gene is TRBV30, the J gene TRBJ1-2; TRBD1 agrees at 7 bases. Germline values: CDR1 GTSNPN, CDR2 SVGIG (reference sequence). The CDR3 is 15 amino acids. After removal of 4 bases from V and 0 bases from J, the junction contained 8 bases not matched to a gene. This CDR3 is CAWILSRGANYGYTF. The CDR3 DNA reads as TGTGCCTGGATCCTAAGCAGGGGGGCTAACTATGGCTACACCTTC.

This sequence joins TRBV14 and TRBJ1-1, with 7 bases matching TRBD1. The CDR3 contains 16 residues. CDR1 and CDR2 from the germline V gene are SGHDN and FVKESK. Trimming cost V 2 bases and J 0 bases; bases outside gene matches: 6. CDR3 sequence: CASSQRQGTMNTEAFF. CDR3 in DNA: TGTGCCAGCAGCCAAAGACAGGGCACCATGAACACTGAAGCTTTCTTT.

This sequence joins TRBV5-1 and TRBJ2-7, with D maybe TRBD1 (6 bases). The CDR3 is 12 amino acids. Trimming removed 3 bases from V and 7 bases from J, with 11 bases in between. CDR1 is SGHRS and CDR2 is YFSETQ in the germline V gene. The DNA for the CDR3 is TGCGCCAGCAGCTCGACAGGAGGAGAGCAGTACGTC. It specifies CASSSTGGEQYV.

The V call is TRBV9, the J call TRBJ1-4, with D possibly being TRBD1 (5 bases). Germline values: CDR1 SGDLS, CDR2 YYNGEE. The CDR3 loop spans 17 amino acids. Deletions cut 1 base from V and 8 bases from J, with 21 bases between. CDR3 in amino acids: CASSVSGTQYGKEKLFF. The CDR3, as DNA: TGTGCCAGCAGCGTATCCGGGACTCAATATGGAAAAGAAAAACTGTTTTTT.

This chain connects TRBV15 to TRBJ2-3; D possibly corresponds to TRBD2 (6 bases). The CDR3 loop spans 15 amino acids. Trimming took off 0 bases at V and 0 bases at J, with 7 bases between the two ends. Germline V gene lookup returns CDR1 LNHNV and CDR2 YYDKDF (reference sequence). The CDR3 loop reads CATSRDGTSTDTQYF. In DNA form, the CDR3 reads TGTGCCACCAGCAGAGATGGGACTAGCACAGATACGCAGTATTTT.

This clone is a singleton in its sample. Other DNA sequences in the sample encode the same CDR3. The chain links TRBV7-9 to TRBJ1-2; possibly TRBD1 for D (6 bases). CDR1 is SEHNR, CDR2 FQNEAQ, per germline (reference sequence). V lost 5 bases and J lost 5, with 12 bases in between. This CDR3 has 13 residues. The CDR3 spells CASSAGQIYGYTF. The CDR3 region has the DNA TGTGCCAGCAGCGCCGGACAGATTTATGGCTACACCTTC.

The chain links TRBV5-1 to TRBJ2-3, with 9 bases aligning to TRBD1. The CDR3 extends over 15 amino acids. Unmatched junction bases numbered 7, after V lost 3 bases and J lost 5 bases. Germline V gene sequence: CDR1 SGHRS, CDR2 YFSETQ. Here the CDR3 DNA reads TGCGCCAGCAGCTCCGGGACAGGGCTGGGAGATACGCAGTATTTT. Amino acid sequence: CASSSGTGLGDTQYF.

V usage is TRBV11-2 and J usage is TRBJ2-7; a possible D gene is TRBD2 (5 bases). Deletions cut 5 bases from V and 0 bases from J, with 14 bases between. CDR3 length equals 15 residues. Per the germline V gene, CDR1 is SGHAT and CDR2 is FQNNGV. Here the CDR3 DNA reads TGTGCCAGCAGCCTATACGGGAATCCCTCCTACGAGCAGTACGTC. It is translated as CASSLYGNPSYEQYV.